Listed here is a single T cell receptor beta chain. These data belong to a study of monozygotic twins with inflammatory bowel disease. Skipping T cell sorting, the study isolated total RNA directly from whole blood. The CDR3 length is 16 residues. The V gene's germline CDR1 is DFQATT and CDR2 SNEGSKA (reference sequence). Each TCR library consumed about 4,000 ng of total RNA. With the 5' RACE reads reprocessed, TCRdb shows one record per CDR3 protein and no DNA. Listed are more than 100,000 distinct CDR3 sequences; more than 1.5% falls within the top ten. The specimen was blood. The source is a human donor with ulcerative colitis or Crohn's disease, or a healthy co-twin of an affected twin (not recorded which). V is TRBV20-1 and J is TRBJ2-7; TCRdb reports TRBD2, a call that lacks DNA to check it against. CDR3 protein: CSASGPTASGSYEQYF.